Below are 11 T cell receptor beta chains sequenced from a single sample in a study of T cells after yellow fever vaccination (dated by TCRdb to about 2019). Libraries were constructed by 5' RACE. Sequencer: Illumina HiSeq 2500. TCRdb reprocessed the public reads (quality trimming at Q25 with fastp, clone calling with MiXCR) and kept in-frame beta chains. Entries that share a CDR3 protein sequence are merged under the most common genes and DNA. The sample records approximately 22,000 distinct CDR3 sequences, roughly 5% of which are singletons. The top ten clonotypes cover about 19% of the sample. The sample's treatment or condition label, in plain terms: live attenuated yellow fever vaccine strain. Here the sequenced sample was PBMCs, either bulk or a sorted T-cell subset (CD4+, CD8+, memory, or dextramer-sorted; not recorded which), taken around 45 days after the first yellow fever vaccination. Receptors were obtained from a man aged 18 to 29 who received the YFV17D yellow fever vaccine.

This clonotype was found many times. Compared with germline, one end of the junction differs, possibly owing to a read error. This chain links TRBV7-7 with TRBJ2-1; possibly TRBD1 or TRBD2 for D (6 bases each). Germline V gene data show CDR1 as SSHAT and CDR2 as FNYEAQ (reference sequence). This CDR3 spans 14 amino acids. CDR3 nucleotide sequence: TGTGCTAGCAGCTTAGGGGGGTGGATGAATGAGCAGTTCTTC. It encodes CASSLGGWMNEQFF.

This clonotype was recorded at least ten times. The V and J genes are TRBV5-1 and TRBJ1-1, with unresolved D. V was cut by 7 bases and J by 10 bases, with 17 bases left in between. This CDR3 contains 12 residues. Looked up from germline, CDR1 is SGHRS and CDR2 is YFSETQ. The CDR3 region has the DNA TGCGCCAGCGGGCCGTTGAACAGTCCAGCTTTCTTT. Translating it yields CASGPLNSPAFF.

This clonotype was seen many times. The rearrangement uses TRBV29-1 and TRBJ2-5, with D possibly TRBD1 on 7 matching bases. V lost 5 bases to trimming and J lost 4 bases, with 17 bases between them. The CDR3 has 14 residues. Per germline, CDR1 SQVTM and CDR2 ANQGSEA. CDR3: CSVQTGLEGETQYF. The DNA for the CDR3 is TGCAGCGTTCAGACAGGGTTGGAGGGAGAGACCCAGTACTTC.

Many counts were recorded for this clonotype. The V call is TRBV30, the J call TRBJ1-4, with unresolved D. Germline V CDR1 and CDR2: GTSNPN, SVGIG (reference sequence). The CDR3 runs 14 residues. V was pared by 0 bases and J by 5 bases, with 10 bases between. The CDR3: CAWSVGRSNEKLFF. Written as DNA, the CDR3 is TGTGCCTGGAGTGTAGGGAGATCCAATGAAAAACTGTTTTTT.

The table lists this clonotype with many counts. This sequence joins TRBV7-3 and TRBJ2-3, with D unresolved. Germline V gives CDR1 SGHTA, CDR2 FQGTGA. Trimming removed 5 bases from V and 4 bases from J, with 13 bases in between. The CDR3 is 14 amino acids. The CDR3 is CASSPSVSPDTQYF. The CDR3 DNA reads as TGTGCCAGCAGCCCCTCTGTCTCCCCAGATACGCAGTATTTT.

This clonotype appeared many times. The chain couples TRBV7-2 to TRBJ1-5, with D perhaps TRBD1 (5 bases). The ends were cut back, 6 bases at V and 2 bases at J, with 11 bases in the middle. The CDR3 is 14 amino acids. Germline-derived CDR1 and CDR2 are SGHTA and FQGNSA. The CDR3 DNA reads TGTGCCAGCAGGCTCAGGGTTGGCAATCAGCCCCAGCATTTT. Its protein product is CASRLRVGNQPQHF.

This clonotype was recorded many times. The chain recombines TRBV7-2 with TRBJ2-7; D remains unclear. With 6 bases removed from V and 0 bases from J, the gap between germline ends came to 12 bases. The CDR3 loop spans 14 amino acids. The germline V gene has CDR1 SGHTA and CDR2 FQGNSA. Written as DNA, the CDR3 is TGTGCCAGCAGTGCCCACAGCATCTCCTACGAGCAGTACGTC. It yields the protein CASSAHSISYEQYV.

This clonotype was counted at least ten times. The chain joins TRBV24-1 to TRBJ1-5; 7 bases match TRBD1. V lost 6 bases, J lost 1 base, and 2 bases stayed unmatched. Germline CDR1 and CDR2: KGHDR and SFDVKD. The CDR3 has 14 residues. CDR3 sequence: CATSPGGSNQPQHF. CDR3 bases: TGTGCCACCAGTCCAGGGGGAAGCAATCAGCCCCAGCATTTT.

This clonotype was seen ten or more times. DNA of the CDR3: TGCGCCAGCAGATCAGGGCCGTACAATGAGCAGTTCTTC. Translation: CASRSGPYNEQFF. V and J are TRBV5-1 and TRBJ2-1; TRBD1 might be the D (5 bases). CDR3 length: 13 amino acids. The germline CDR1 and CDR2 sequences are SGHRS and YFSETQ. Trimming shortened V by 5 bases and J by 4 bases, and 10 bases separated the two germline ends.

This clonotype was seen at least ten times. The chain has TRBV3-1 and TRBJ1-2; D remains unclear. This CDR3 contains 13 residues. Germline V gene data show CDR1 as LGHDT and CDR2 as YNNKEL (reference sequence). With 11 bases removed from V and 3 bases from J, the gap between germline ends came to 16 bases. CDR3 in amino acids: CACHKEGHYGYTF. DNA for the CDR3: TGTGCCTGCCATAAGGAGGGTCACTATGGCTACACCTTC. Based on the CDR3 plus reference TRBV3-1 and TRBJ1-2, the full variable domain is DTAVSQTPKYLVTQMGNDKSIKCEQNLGHDTMYWYKQDSKKFLKIMFSYNNKELIINETVPNRFSPKSPDKAHLNLHINSLELGDSAVYFCACHKEGHYGYTFGSGTRLTVV.

This clonotype was picked up many times. V is TRBV7-2 and J is TRBJ2-1; D is unclear. This CDR3 has 14 amino acids. CDR1 and CDR2 (germline): SGHTA, FQGNSA. Trimming took off 0 bases at V and 5 bases at J, with 8 bases between the two ends. CDR3 in amino acids: CASSLAAVNNEQFF. CDR3 bases: TGTGCCAGCAGCTTAGCTGCGGTAAACAATGAGCAGTTCTTC.